The source of this TCR beta chain is a study of beta chain features in type 1 diabetes. Every bit of the isolated RNA underwent reverse transcription, so sequencing read expressed TCRB transcripts. The data were produced by immunoSEQ multiplex PCR, yet TCRdb's version contains in-frame clones alone and is incomplete. The sample contains some 700,000 clones, 13% of which appear only once. On this clone itself: The antigen remains undetermined.

On average, the one heparinised blood draw given by each donor was roughly 100 mL. Study-wide results and caveats: There was a possibility that cDNA sequencing over-represented cells with high TCR expression. Patients with Type 1 diabetes showed moderately but significantly shorter TCRB CDR3s in all four CD4+ subsets.

The source is a man aged 18 to 30 with type 1 diabetes. Sequences were obtained from naive CD4+ T cells from blood.

CDR3 DNA sequence: TGTGCCACCAGCAGAGATGGGGCAGGGAGCTCCTATAATTCACCCCTCCACTTT. It specifies CATSRDGAGSSYNSPLHF. The rearrangement joins TRBV15 to TRBJ1-6; possibly TRBD1 for D (5 bases). The germline V and J ends were trimmed by 0 bases and 0 bases, with 12 bases remaining between them. Germline V gene sequence: CDR1 LNHNV, CDR2 YYDKDF (reference sequence). CDR3 length: 18 residues.